This T cell receptor (beta chain) was sequenced for a study of T cell responses to AZD1222 COVID-19 vaccine. Method: immunoSEQ multiplex PCR; TCRdb's copy keeps in-frame clones and lacks some. This sample has around 110,000 clones; approximately 84% occur once, and the top ten carry approximately 9.4%. The input for sequencing was peripheral blood, taken on day 0 of AZD1222 vaccination. This TCR was recovered from an adult in good health.

CDR3 sequence reads: CASGLEGGAGETQYF. The CDR3 DNA sequence: TGTGCTAGTGGTCTCGAAGGGGGGGCAGGAGAGACCCAGTACTTC. This chain links TRBV12-5 with TRBJ2-5, with a weak D call TRBD2 (7 bases). The V gene's germline CDR1 is LGHNT and CDR2 FRNRAP. Trimming cost V 5 bases and J 4 bases, with 17 bases left between them. CDR3 length equals 15 residues.